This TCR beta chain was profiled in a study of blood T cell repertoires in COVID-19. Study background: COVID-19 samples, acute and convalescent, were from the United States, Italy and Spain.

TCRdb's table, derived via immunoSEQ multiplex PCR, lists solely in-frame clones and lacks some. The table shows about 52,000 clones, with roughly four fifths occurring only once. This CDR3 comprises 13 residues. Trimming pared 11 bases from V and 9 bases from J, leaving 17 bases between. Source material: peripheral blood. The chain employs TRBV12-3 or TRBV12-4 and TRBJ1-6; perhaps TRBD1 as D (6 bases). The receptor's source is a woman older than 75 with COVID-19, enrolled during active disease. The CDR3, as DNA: TGTGCCGGCCGGCAGGGGAATCGTTCACCCCTCCACTTT. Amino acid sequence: CAGRQGNRSPLHF.